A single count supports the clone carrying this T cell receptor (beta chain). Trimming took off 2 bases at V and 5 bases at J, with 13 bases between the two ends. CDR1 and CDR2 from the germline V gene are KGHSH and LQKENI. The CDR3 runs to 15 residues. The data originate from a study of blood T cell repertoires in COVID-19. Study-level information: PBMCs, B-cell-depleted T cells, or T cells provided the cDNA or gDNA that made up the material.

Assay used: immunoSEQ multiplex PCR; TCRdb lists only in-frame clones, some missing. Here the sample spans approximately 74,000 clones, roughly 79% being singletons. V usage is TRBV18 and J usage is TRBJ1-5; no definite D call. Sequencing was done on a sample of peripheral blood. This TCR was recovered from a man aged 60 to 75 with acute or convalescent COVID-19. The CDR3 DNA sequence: TGTGCCAGCTCACCAACCCGGGTGGCGGATCAGCCCCAGCATTTT. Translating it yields CASSPTRVADQPQHF.